Given below is one T cell receptor beta chain in context. Its specificity is not known. This sample is drawn from a study of OX40 agonist ivuxolimab in advanced cancers. TCRdb keeps only in-frame clones here, not all; method: immunoSEQ multiplex PCR. The sample has 50,000 to 75,000 clones, around 87% seen once. The study, taken as a whole, reports: There was clonal expansion of CD4+ and CD8+ blood T cells by week 6 at 0.1 to 3.0 mg/kg. Low clonal expansion, among the lowest seen, marked partial responders at 0.1-3.0 mg/kg.

This CDR3 is built from 16 residues. Germline V gives CDR1 MDHEN, CDR2 SYDVKM. Trimming removed 5 bases at V and 0 bases at J, with 14 bases between. The clonotype comes from an adult with an advanced solid tumor such as melanoma, head and neck, liver or kidney cancer. The sample consisted of CD4+ or CD8+ T cells sorted from blood, taken in a trial of the OX40 agonist ivuxolimab. The genes are TRBV28 and TRBJ2-1; no clear D gene. The DNA of the CDR3 is TGTGCCAGCAGTGTTCCACTTTGGGGCTCCTACAATGAGCAGTTCTTC. Translated: CASSVPLWGSYNEQFF.